The 14 T cell receptor beta chains below were found in one sample sequenced in a study of shared clonotypes between healthy human individuals. In the naive CD8 group, cells lacked CD45RO and were positively selected for CCR7, so terminally differentiated effector memory CD45RA+ cells were left out. Using immunoSEQ multiplex PCR, the repertoire was profiled, and TCRdb retains in-frame clones only, with some absent. The data show roughly 2.1 million clones, under 95% seen once. Material: naive CD8+ T cells from PBMCs. The receptors were sampled from a man between 18 and 29 years old in good health. Some clones in this sample may be carry-over from other donors' samples.

Of note for this clone: The sample contains more than one DNA sequence encoding this CDR3. The CDR3 region has the DNA TGTGCCAGCAGTCTGGGACAGGGGGCGTACGAGCAGTACTTC. Amino acid sequence: CASSLGQGAYEQYF. The chain uses TRBV9 and TRBJ2-7; 12 positions match TRBD1. The CDR3 consists of 14 residues. CDR1 and CDR2 from the germline V gene are SGDLS and YYNGEE. V lost 5 bases, J lost 4 bases, and 4 bases stayed unmatched.

The rearrangement links TRBV6-5 to TRBJ2-7; tentatively, D is TRBD1 or TRBD2 (6 bases each). The CDR3 has 14 residues. Trimming removed 6 bases from V and 6 bases from J, with 18 bases in between. Per the germline V gene, CDR1 is MNHEY and CDR2 is SVGAGI. Here the CDR3 reads CASRLLKQGGEQYF. The CDR3 coding sequence is TGTGCCAGCAGGTTACTCAAACAGGGAGGCGAGCAGTACTTC.

The V gene is TRBV7-3, the J gene TRBJ2-5; D remains unclear. The CDR3 is 16 amino acids. V lost 5 bases, J lost 1 base, and 17 bases lay in between. The germline V gene has CDR1 SGHTA and CDR2 FQGTGA. This CDR3 reads CASSPRGPRSQETQYF. CDR3 bases: TGTGCCAGCAGCCCCAGAGGACCTAGATCCCAAGAGACCCAGTACTTC.

The chain is built from TRBV28 and TRBJ2-3, with unresolved D. The germline V gene has CDR1 MDHEN and CDR2 SYDVKM. Trimming removed 3 bases at V and 6 bases at J, with 7 bases between. CDR3 size: 12 residues. The CDR3 here is CASSFPDDTQYF. CDR3 DNA sequence: TGTGCCAGCAGTTTCCCAGATGATACGCAGTATTTT.

The gene calls are TRBV9 and TRBJ2-2; D gene ambiguous. The CDR3 sequence is 15 residues long. CDR1 and CDR2 (germline): SGDLS, YYNGEE. The V and J ends lost 0 bases and 2 bases respectively, with 8 bases between them. The DNA of the CDR3 is TGTGCCAGCAGCGTAGATAACCCTAACACCGGGGAGCTGTTTTTT. Encoded protein: CASSVDNPNTGELFF.

To note about this clone: One end of the junction fails to match germline, which may point to a read error. This chain's CDR3 is CAWRKRGYNEQFF. The CDR3 DNA reads as TGTGCTTGGAGAAAGCGGGGGTACAATGAGCAGTTCTTC. V is TRBV30 and J is TRBJ2-1, with TRBD2 matching over 8 bases. Germline V gene data show CDR1 as GTSNPN and CDR2 as SVGIG (reference sequence). The CDR3 loop spans 13 amino acids.

Regarding this clone: At the DNA level, this CDR3 is encoded by other sequences in the same sample as well. This rearrangement joins TRBV27 to TRBJ2-1; D could derive from TRBD1 or TRBD2 (6 bases each). Germline-derived CDR1 and CDR2 are MNHEY and SMNVEV (reference sequence). Trimming shortened V by 0 bases and J by 4 bases, and 13 bases separated the two germline ends. The CDR3 loop spans 16 amino acids. In DNA, the CDR3 is TGTGCCAGCAGTTTATCGCCGGGGGCGGGTTACAATGAGCAGTTCTTC. Its protein is CASSLSPGAGYNEQFF.

This chain connects TRBV27 to TRBJ2-7, with a weak D call TRBD2 (6 bases). The CDR3 has 16 amino acids. Germline CDR1 MNHEY, CDR2 SMNVEV (reference sequence). V was trimmed by 0 bases and J by 3 bases, leaving 15 bases between them. CDR3 amino acids: CASSLSWGVVGYEQYF. In nucleotides, the CDR3 is TGTGCCAGCAGTTTATCTTGGGGGGTTGTAGGCTACGAGCAGTACTTC.

The V call is TRBV7-6, the J call TRBJ2-1, with 9 bases identical to TRBD2. The germline gives CDR1 SGHVS, CDR2 FNYEAQ. The CDR3 extends over 15 amino acids. The V gene end was trimmed by 0 bases and the J gene end by 7 bases; junction bases not matched to a gene: 4. The CDR3 spells CASSLAAGGPNEQFF. CDR3 nucleotides: TGTGCCAGCAGCTTAGCTGCGGGAGGGCCGAATGAGCAGTTCTTC.

The chain recombines TRBV10-1 with TRBJ2-5, with D possibly matching TRBD2 (7 bases). Germline loops: CDR1 WNHNN, CDR2 SYGVQD (reference sequence). The CDR3 contains 15 residues. V lost 2 bases to trimming and J lost 12 bases, with 22 bases between them. Here the CDR3 reads CASSESPEGGGGEYF. In nucleotides, the CDR3 is TGCGCCAGCAGTGAGAGCCCCGAAGGAGGGGGAGGGGAGTACTTC.

A remark on this clone: Other DNA sequences of this sample code for an identical CDR3. This chain uses TRBV29-1 with TRBJ2-7, with D unresolved. This CDR3 comprises 12 residues. Germline V gene sequence: CDR1 SQVTM, CDR2 ANQGSEA. V was cut by 4 bases and J by 2 bases, with 9 bases left in between. CDR3 in DNA: TGCAGCGTTGTGGGCTCTACCTACGAGCAGTACTTC. Its protein is CSVVGSTYEQYF.

Regarding this clone: This sample also contains other DNA sequences that code for the same CDR3. The genes are TRBV6-5 and TRBJ1-2, with TRBD1 as a possible D gene (5 bases). Germline V gives CDR1 MNHEY, CDR2 SVGAGI. With 0 bases removed from V and 5 bases from J, the gap between germline ends came to 7 bases. This CDR3 spans 13 amino acids. The CDR3 nucleotides are TGTGCCAGCAGTTACTCGGGGGGATATGGCTACACCTTC. Its translation: CASSYSGGYGYTF.

The chain couples TRBV9 to TRBJ1-1; possibly TRBD1 for D (5 bases). Germline-derived CDR1 and CDR2 are SGDLS and YYNGEE. The CDR3 contains 13 residues. V was pared by 7 bases and J by 5 bases, with 15 bases between. The CDR3 coding sequence is TGTGCCAGCCAAAGGGGACTTGGGACTGAAGCTTTCTTT. Translation gives CASQRGLGTEAFF. Based on the CDR3 plus reference TRBV9 and TRBJ1-1, the full variable domain is DSGVTQTPKHLITATGQRVTLRCSPRSGDLSVYWYQQSLDQGLQFLIQYYNGEERAKGNILERFSAQQFPDLHSELNLSSLELGDSALYFCASQRGLGTEAFFGQGTRLTVV.

The chain employs TRBV6-1 and TRBJ1-2; D gene uncertain. Germline V CDR1 and CDR2: MNHNS, SASEGT. V lost 0 bases to trimming and J lost 3 bases, with 17 bases between them. The CDR3 sequence is 17 residues long. This chain's CDR3 is CASSEAALFRVDYGYTF. The DNA of the CDR3 is TGTGCCAGCAGTGAAGCGGCGTTGTTTAGGGTTGACTATGGCTACACCTTC.